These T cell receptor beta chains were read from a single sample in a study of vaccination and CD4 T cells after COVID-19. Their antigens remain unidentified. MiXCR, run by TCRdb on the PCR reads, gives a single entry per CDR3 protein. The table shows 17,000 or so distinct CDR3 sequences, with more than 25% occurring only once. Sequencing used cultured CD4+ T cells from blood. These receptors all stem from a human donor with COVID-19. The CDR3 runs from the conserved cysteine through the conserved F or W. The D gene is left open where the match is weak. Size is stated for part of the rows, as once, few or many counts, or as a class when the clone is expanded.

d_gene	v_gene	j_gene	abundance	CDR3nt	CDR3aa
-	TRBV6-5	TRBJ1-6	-	TGTGCCAGCAGTTACTCGCGCAGTCCTTTGACCCTCCACTTT	CASSYSRSPLTLHF
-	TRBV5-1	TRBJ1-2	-	TGCGCCAGCAGCCCCTCCCCGGGGAACTATGGCTACACCTTC	CASSPSPGNYGYTF
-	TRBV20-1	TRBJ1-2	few	TGCAGTGCTAGGGCGGGAGGTCGGGGGGATAATGGCTACACCTTC	CSARAGGRGDNGYTF
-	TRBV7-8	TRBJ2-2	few	TGTGCCAGCAGCTCCCGGGCCGTGAACACCGGGGAGCTGTTTTTT	CASSSRAVNTGELFF
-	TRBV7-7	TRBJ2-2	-	TGTGCTAGCAGCTTAATGATGAACACCGGGGAGCTGTTTTTT	CASSLMMNTGELFF
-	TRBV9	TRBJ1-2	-	TGTGCCAGCAGCCCCATGGAGCTTAGGAATGGCTACACCTTC	CASSPMELRNGYTF
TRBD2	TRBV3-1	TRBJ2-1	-	TGTGCCAGCAGCCAAGAGCCGGGACTAAGAATTGAGCAGTTCTTC	CASSQEPGLRIEQFF
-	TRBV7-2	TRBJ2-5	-	TGTGCCAGCAGCTTAGGCTGGATCCAAGAGACCCAGTACTTC	CASSLGWIQETQYF
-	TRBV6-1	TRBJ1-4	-	TGTGCCAGCAGGACACAGGGTGGGGATGAAAAACTGTTTTTT	CASRTQGGDEKLFF
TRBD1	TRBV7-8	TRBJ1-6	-	TGTGCCAGCAGCTTAACCGGGACAGGGAATGGCTATAATTCACCCCTCCACTTT	CASSLTGTGNGYNSPLHF
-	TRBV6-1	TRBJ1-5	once	TGTGCCAGCAGTCCTACGACACTAATTAGCGATCAGCCCCAGCATTTT	CASSPTTLISDQPQHF
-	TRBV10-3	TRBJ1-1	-	TGTGCCATCACTGTAGAAATATGGACAGAAGCTTTCTTT	CAITVEIWTEAFF
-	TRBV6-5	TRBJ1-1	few	TGTGCCAGCAGTTACGCGCCACAGGGGAACACTGAAGCTTTCTTT	CASSYAPQGNTEAFF
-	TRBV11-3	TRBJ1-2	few	TGTGCCAGCAGCTCACAGGGAATGGCCTATGGCTACACCTTC	CASSSQGMAYGYTF
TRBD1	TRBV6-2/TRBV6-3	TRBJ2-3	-	TGTGCCAGCAGTTACTCGGGACAGGCCACAGATACGCAGTATTTT	CASSYSGQATDTQYF
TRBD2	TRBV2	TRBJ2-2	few	TGTGCCAGCAGTGCCCAGGGACTAGCGGTGAACACCGGGGAGCTGTTTTTT	CASSAQGLAVNTGELFF